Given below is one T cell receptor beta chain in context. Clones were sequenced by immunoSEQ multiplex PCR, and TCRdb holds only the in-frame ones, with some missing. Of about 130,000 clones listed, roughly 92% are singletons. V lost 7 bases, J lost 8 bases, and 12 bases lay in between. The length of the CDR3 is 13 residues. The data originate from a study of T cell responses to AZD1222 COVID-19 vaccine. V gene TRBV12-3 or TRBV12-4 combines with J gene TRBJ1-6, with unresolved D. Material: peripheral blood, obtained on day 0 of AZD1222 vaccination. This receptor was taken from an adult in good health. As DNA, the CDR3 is TGTGCCAGCATGCAAGGGCAGGATTCACCCCTCCACTTT. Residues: CASMQGQDSPLHF.